Listed here are 22 T cell receptor beta chains from one sample, sequenced in a study of T cell repertoires in cytomegalovirus infection. TCRdb independently ran MiXCR on the reads; one entry per CDR3 protein. The sample has 490,000 or so distinct CDR3 sequences, over 9% seen once; the top ten hold 10%. Sequencing was carried out using PBMCs. These TCRs come from a human donor in good health (CMV status not recorded). Some clones in this sample may be carry-over from other donors' samples.

Ten or more counts support this clonotype. V is TRBV20-1 and J is TRBJ1-2, with 7 bases aligning to TRBD1. V lost 8 bases and J lost 5; bases outside the gene matches: 14. Germline CDR1 and CDR2: DFQATT and SNEGSKA (reference sequence). This CDR3 spans 14 amino acids. DNA for the CDR3: TGCAGTCCTCAACTAGGGGGCGTGCAGTATGGCTACACCTTC. Residues: CSPQLGGVQYGYTF.

This clonotype was observed many times. V and J are TRBV6-6 and TRBJ2-7; D ambiguous. This CDR3 comprises 16 residues. Deletions cut 0 bases from V and 2 bases from J, with 14 bases between. From germline, CDR1 is MNHNY and CDR2 SVGAGI (reference sequence). This CDR3 is CASSYSKDRLTYEQYF. For the CDR3, the DNA is TGTGCCAGCAGTTACTCGAAGGACCGCCTAACCTACGAGCAGTACTTC.

This chain links TRBV20-1 with TRBJ2-1; a weak D match, TRBD2 (7 bases). The CDR3 runs 17 residues. V lost 0 bases and J 7 bases, leaving 22 bases between the germline ends. Germline V gene lookup returns CDR1 DFQATT and CDR2 SNEGSKA (reference sequence). The CDR3 region is CSARDPNLGGRINEQFF. DNA of the CDR3: TGCAGTGCTAGAGATCCAAATCTCGGGGGGCGCATTAATGAGCAGTTCTTC.

This clonotype was picked up many times. The V gene is TRBV7-6, the J gene TRBJ2-7, with 11 bases matching TRBD2. The CDR3 runs 16 residues. CDR1 and CDR2 from the germline V gene are SGHVS and FNYEAQ. V shed 5 bases and J 2 bases; nucleotides not matched to a gene: 8. The CDR3, as DNA: TGTGCCAGCAGCGCGAGGACTAGCGGGCCAACCTACGAGCAGTACTTC. As protein: CASSARTSGPTYEQYF.

This clonotype has at least ten counts. J is TRBJ1-5 and V is TRBV7-9; D unresolved. Germline lookup yields CDR1 SEHNR and CDR2 FQNEAQ (reference sequence). The V gene lost 1 base and the J gene lost 2 bases, with 9 bases spanning the gap. CDR3 length equals 15 residues. For the CDR3, the DNA is TGTGCCAGCAGCTTAGGGGGAAGGGGCAATCAGCCCCAGCATTTT. Amino acid sequence: CASSLGGRGNQPQHF.

This clonotype was recorded at least ten times. The chain employs TRBV7-8 and TRBJ2-6; D is unclear. Looked up from germline, CDR1 is SGHVS and CDR2 is FQNEAQ. Between the trimmed V and J ends, which lost 5 bases and 2 bases, there was a span of 16 bases. CDR3 length equals 17 residues. CDR3 region: CASSPSILVPGANVLTF. The CDR3 DNA is TGTGCCAGCAGCCCCAGCATTCTGGTTCCTGGGGCCAACGTCCTGACTTTC. Drawing the rest from reference TRBV7-8 and TRBJ2-6, the complete variable domain is GAGVSQSPRYKVAKRGQDVALRCDPISGHVSLFWYQQALGQGPEFLTYFQNEAQLDKSGLPSDRFFAERPEGSVSTLKIQRTQQEDSAVYLCASSPSILVPGANVLTFGAGSRLTVL.

Many counts were recorded for this clonotype. V and J are TRBV7-8 and TRBJ2-7; 9 bases fit TRBD2. CDR3 length: 15 amino acids. V lost 3 bases, J lost 4 bases, and 7 bases stayed unmatched. The germline V gene encodes CDR1 SGHVS and CDR2 FQNEAQ. CDR3 in amino acids: CASSFDSGRLYEQYF. The CDR3 DNA is TGTGCCAGCAGCTTCGATAGCGGGAGATTGTACGAGCAGTACTTC. Full variable domain (remainder filled in from reference TRBV7-8 and TRBJ2-7): GAGVSQSPRYKVAKRGQDVALRCDPISGHVSLFWYQQALGQGPEFLTYFQNEAQLDKSGLPSDRFFAERPEGSVSTLKIQRTQQEDSAVYLCASSFDSGRLYEQYFGPGTRLTVT.

The rearrangement joins TRBV20-1 to TRBJ1-5, with 7 bases matching TRBD1. V shed 6 bases and J 9 bases; nucleotides not matched to a gene: 14. The CDR3 covers 14 residues. CDR1 is DFQATT, CDR2 SNEGSKA, per germline (reference sequence). CDR3 region: CSARRGQSLGPQHF. CDR3 DNA sequence: TGCAGTGCCCGCCGGGGACAGTCCCTCGGGCCCCAGCATTTT.

This clonotype came up many times. The gene calls are TRBV4-2 and TRBJ2-3; 11 nucleotides align to TRBD2. V gave up 3 bases and J gave up 5 bases; unmatched junction bases: 10. This CDR3 is 17 amino acids long. Germline loops: CDR1 LGHNA, CDR2 YNFKEQ. The CDR3 DNA follows: TGTGCCAGCAGCCAGGGGCTAGCGGGAGGTTTTAGAGATACGCAGTATTTT. This encodes CASSQGLAGGFRDTQYF.

The sample holds many counts of this clonotype. This chain connects TRBV5-5 to TRBJ1-2; no firm D call. The germline V and J ends were trimmed by 1 base and 4 bases, with 14 bases remaining between them. The germline gives CDR1 SGHKS, CDR2 YYEKEE (reference sequence). CDR3 length: 15 residues. Here the CDR3 DNA reads TGTGCCAGCAGCTTGTCAGGTAGTGGGAGCTATGGCTACACCTTC. It specifies CASSLSGSGSYGYTF.

V usage is TRBV25-1 and J usage is TRBJ1-6; D is undetermined. CDR3 length equals 19 residues. Trimming removed 4 bases from V and 0 bases from J, with 19 bases in between. Germline assignment: CDR1 MGHDK and CDR2 SYGVNS. The CDR3 DNA sequence: TGTGCCAGCAGTGCTTCCTCCCAGGCGGGCAGCTCCTATAATTCACCCCTCCACTTT. It translates to CASSASSQAGSSYNSPLHF.

This chain connects TRBV10-3 to TRBJ2-3, with 8 bases that match TRBD1. Trimming cost V 10 bases and J 2 bases; bases outside gene matches: 5. The CDR3 runs 13 residues. The germline V gene encodes CDR1 ENHRY and CDR2 SYGVKD. The CDR3 DNA reads TGTGCCACCTTGGACAGGGACACAGATACGCAGTATTTT. This codes for CATLDRDTDTQYF.

The chain is built from TRBV30 and TRBJ2-1; 11 nucleotides match TRBD1. The CDR3 runs 14 residues. Trimming took 0 bases from V and 6 from J; bases not matched to a gene: 1. CDR1 and CDR2 (germline): GTSNPN, SVGIG (reference sequence). CDR3 nucleotide sequence: TGTGCCTGGAGTGTAGGGACAGGGGGCAATGAGCAGTTCTTC. Translation: CAWSVGTGGNEQFF. The variable domain in full, completed from reference TRBV30 and TRBJ2-1, reads SQTIHQWPATLVQPVGSPLSLECTVEGTSNPNLYWYRQAAGRGLQLLFYSVGIGQISSEVPQNLSASRPQDRQFILSSKKLLLSDSGFYLCAWSVGTGGNEQFFGPGTRLTVL.

The chain links TRBV5-1 to TRBJ2-5, with TRBD2 identical over 15 bases. Unmatched junction bases numbered 4, after V lost 2 bases and J lost 2 bases. CDR3 length: 17 residues. Germline CDR1 and CDR2: SGHRS and YFSETQ. CDR3 sequence: CASSFQGLAGGQETQYF. The CDR3 DNA follows: TGCGCCAGCAGCTTCCAAGGACTAGCGGGGGGGCAAGAGACCCAGTACTTC.

Many counts were recorded for this clonotype. Written as DNA, the CDR3 is TGCGCCAGCAGCCAAGATCGGGTTGGAGAGACCCAGTACTTC. Its protein product is CASSQDRVGETQYF. The genes are TRBV4-1 and TRBJ2-5; D ambiguous. This CDR3 has 14 residues. V was clipped by 0 bases and J by 4 bases, with 9 bases between them. Germline CDR1 is MGHRA and CDR2 is YSYEKL.

In its sample, this clonotype was seen a few times. The genes are TRBV4-1 and TRBJ2-1, with 12 positions matching TRBD2. Trimming took 3 bases from V and 2 from J; bases not matched to a gene: 5. The germline V gene has CDR1 MGHRA and CDR2 YSYEKL. The CDR3 contains 17 residues. The chain's CDR3 is CASSHFTSGRTYNEQFF. The DNA for the CDR3 is TGCGCCAGCAGCCATTTTACTAGCGGGAGGACCTACAATGAGCAGTTCTTC.

This clonotype was counted a few times. The rearrangement uses TRBV18 and TRBJ2-5; D is uncertain. Germline-derived CDR1 and CDR2 are KGHSH and LQKENI. Trimming removed 0 bases at V and 2 bases at J, with 10 bases between. This CDR3 has 15 amino acids. In DNA, the CDR3 is TGTGCCAGCTCACCACCGAGAAGGGAACAAGAGACCCAGTACTTC. This sequence encodes CASSPPRREQETQYF.

This clonotype was recorded many times. The chain recombines TRBV12-3 or TRBV12-4 with TRBJ2-2, with TRBD2 matching over 10 bases. The V segment lost 5 bases and the J segment 4 bases; nucleotides outside the gene matches: 7. This CDR3 comprises 16 residues. CDR3 sequence: CASSQSGGARTGELFF. The CDR3 DNA follows: TGTGCCAGCAGTCAGAGCGGGGGGGCCCGCACCGGGGAGCTGTTTTTT.

This clonotype was found many times. The J gene is TRBJ2-1, the V gene TRBV12-3 or TRBV12-4; 7 nucleotides align to TRBD2. CDR3 length: 15 residues. Trimming removed 7 bases from V and 6 bases from J; junction bases left unmatched: 12. CDR3 nucleotides: TGTGCCAGCACGGCCCGGGGGGATATGGGCAATGAGCAGTTCTTC. It translates to CASTARGDMGNEQFF.

This clonotype showed up many times. The chain combines TRBV19 with TRBJ1-5; a weak D match, TRBD1 (6 bases). This CDR3 contains 16 residues. V was cut by 0 bases and J by 2 bases, with 11 bases left in between. CDR1 and CDR2 from the germline V gene are LNHDA and SQIVND (reference sequence). The CDR3 DNA is TGTGCCAGTAGTATAGACAGGGGTTTGGGCAATCAGCCCCAGCATTTT. This encodes CASSIDRGLGNQPQHF.

This clonotype has more than one count but fewer than ten. The V call is TRBV5-5, the J call TRBJ1-1; no reliable D call. Germline V lookup: CDR1 SGHKS, CDR2 YYEKEE (reference sequence). The CDR3 sequence is 14 residues long. V lost 0 bases and J lost 3, with 9 bases in between. This CDR3 reads CASSLGPQDTEAFF. The CDR3 nucleotides are TGTGCCAGCAGCTTGGGTCCTCAGGACACTGAAGCTTTCTTT.

This clonotype was observed at least ten times. CDR3 loop: CASSLEGGQIDGYTF. CDR3 DNA sequence: TGCGCCAGCAGCTTGGAAGGCGGACAAATAGATGGCTACACCTTC. The rearrangement joins TRBV5-1 to TRBJ1-2, with D possibly matching TRBD1 (5 bases). The germline V and J ends were trimmed by 0 bases and 6 bases, with 15 bases remaining between them. The V gene's germline CDR1 is SGHRS and CDR2 YFSETQ. The CDR3 spans 15 residues.